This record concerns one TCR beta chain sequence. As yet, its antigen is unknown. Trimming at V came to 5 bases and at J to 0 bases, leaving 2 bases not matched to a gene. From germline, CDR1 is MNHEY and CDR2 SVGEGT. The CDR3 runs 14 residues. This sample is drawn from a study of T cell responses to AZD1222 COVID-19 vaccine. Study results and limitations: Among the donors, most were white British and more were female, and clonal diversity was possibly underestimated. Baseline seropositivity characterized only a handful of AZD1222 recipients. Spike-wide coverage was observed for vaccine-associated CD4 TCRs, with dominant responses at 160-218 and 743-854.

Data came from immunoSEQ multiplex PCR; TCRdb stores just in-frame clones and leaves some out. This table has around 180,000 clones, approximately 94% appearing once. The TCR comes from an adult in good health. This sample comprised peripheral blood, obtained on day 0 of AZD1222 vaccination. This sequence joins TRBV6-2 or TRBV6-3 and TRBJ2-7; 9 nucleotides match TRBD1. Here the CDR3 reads CASSRDRASYEQYF. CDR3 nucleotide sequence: TGTGCCAGCAGTCGGGACAGGGCCTCCTACGAGCAGTACTTC.